This TCR beta chain is from a study of blood T cell repertoires in COVID-19. Libraries were prepared by immunoSEQ multiplex PCR; TCRdb keeps only in-frame clonotypes and omits some of them. This table holds approximately 70,000 clones, roughly 90% found once. Deletions cut 6 bases from V and 3 bases from J, with 12 bases between. The CDR3 contains 13 residues. Germline V gene sequence: CDR1 MNHEY, CDR2 SVGAGI. This clone was seen just once. The chain joins TRBV6-5 to TRBJ2-7, with D maybe TRBD1 (6 bases). Input material: peripheral blood. This TCR was sampled from a man in his forties or fifties with COVID-19, enrolled during active disease. The CDR3 reads CASRRTDFYEQYF. The CDR3 nucleotides are TGTGCCAGCAGAAGGACAGACTTCTACGAGCAGTACTTC.